The rows below give T cell receptor beta chains drawn from one sample of a study of T cells in Graves' hyperthyroidism and ophthalmopathy. MiXCR was run by TCRdb on the multiplex PCR reads, yielding one entry per CDR3 protein. Here the sample spans around 36,000 distinct CDR3 sequences, 52% being singletons. Source material: blood. The receptors shown here come from a man aged 40-49 years with Graves' ophthalmopathy. CDR3s include the opening cysteine and the closing phenylalanine or tryptophan. D genes are given only for firm matches. The size of a clone is reported for some rows only, either as once, few or many, or as a class for expanded clones.

TRBD1,16,many,TRBJ2-5,TRBV6-1,TGTGCCAGCAGTGAACTTTGGCAGGGGGTGGGAGAGACCCAGTACTTC,CASSELWQGVGETQYF
TRBD1,15,many,TRBJ1-5,TRBV19,TGTGCCAGTAGCAGGACAGGTACGGGAAATCAGCCCCAGCATTTT,CASSRTGTGNQPQHF
TRBD2,18,many,TRBJ2-3,TRBV24-1,TGTGCCACCAGTGACACAACCGCCTCTAGCGGACCCACAGATACGCAGTATTTT,CATSDTTASSGPTDTQYF
.,16,many,TRBJ2-1,TRBV4-2,TGTGCCAGCAGCCAAGATTCCGCGGACAGAGCCAATGAGCAGTTCTTC,CASSQDSADRANEQFF
TRBD2,13,.,TRBJ2-1,TRBV20-1,TGCAGTGAACGGGACGGGAGGTTCAATGAGCAGTTCTTC,CSERDGRFNEQFF
.,18,.,TRBJ1-4,TRBV11-3,TGTGCCAGCAGCTTCACTAGCGGGGAGACCCTACATAATGAAAAACTGTTTTTT,CASSFTSGETLHNEKLFF
.,15,.,TRBJ1-5,TRBV20-1,TGCAGTGCCCAAACAAAGGGGCAGCCGGGGCAGCCCCAGCATTTT,CSAQTKGQPGQPQHF
TRBD2,16,.,TRBJ2-1,TRBV19,TGTGCCAGTAGTTCCGGGACTAGCGGGAATTACAATGAGCAGTTCTTC,CASSSGTSGNYNEQFF
.,12,.,TRBJ1-2,TRBV6-4,TGTGCCAGCAGTGACCCGGGGCGAGGCTACACCTTC,CASSDPGRGYTF
.,13,.,TRBJ2-2,TRBV19,TGTGCCAGTTGTATAGAGGGTACCGGTGAGCTGTTTTTT,CASCIEGTGELFF
.,15,.,TRBJ2-1,TRBV7-9,TGTGCCAGCAGCTTAGCGGGAGGTCACTACAATGAGCAGTTCTTC,CASSLAGGHYNEQFF
.,17,.,TRBJ1-5,TRBV10-3,TGTGCCATCAGAGGCCCCGGGAGTCAGTATAGCAATCAGCCCCAGCATTTT,CAIRGPGSQYSNQPQHF
TRBD1,15,once,TRBJ2-2,TRBV19,TGTGCCAGTAGTACGGACAGGGGGGGTACCGGGGAGCTGTTTTTT,CASSTDRGGTGELFF
.,14,many,TRBJ2-2,TRBV7-9,TGTGCCAGCAGCTTAGGAATTAACAACGGGGAGCTGTTTTTT,CASSLGINNGELFF
.,11,many,TRBJ1-4,TRBV28,TGTGCCTCTGCAACTAATGAAAAACTGTTTTTT,CASATNEKLFF
.,14,many,TRBJ1-1,TRBV28,TGTGCCAGCAGCAGGACACGGGCCCAGGGTGAAGCTTTCTTT,CASSRTRAQGEAFF
TRBD2,15,.,TRBJ2-7,TRBV9,TGTGCCAGCAGTAGCGGGGGGCTAGCGGGAGATGAGCAGTACTTC,CASSSGGLAGDEQYF
.,15,.,TRBJ1-1,TRBV7-3,TGTGCCAGCAGCTTAAGGGGGATAACGAACACTGAAGCTTTCTTT,CASSLRGITNTEAFF
TRBD1,15,.,TRBJ2-7,TRBV7-2,TGTGCCAGCAGCTTAGTAGGACAGGGGACCTACGAGCAGTACTTC,CASSLVGQGTYEQYF
TRBD1,16,.,TRBJ1-2,TRBV20-1,TGCAGTGCCAGCAGGGGGCGGGCCTCAACCGCCTATGGCTACACCTTC,CSASRGRASTAYGYTF
TRBD1,17,few,TRBJ1-3,TRBV9,TGTGCCAGCAGCGTAGCTTCGGACAGGGCTTCTGGAAACACCATATATTTT,CASSVASDRASGNTIYF
.,14,medium-sized,TRBJ1-5,TRBV10-3,TGTGCCATCAAAACAGGGTCGGGTGATCAGCCCCAGCATTTT,CAIKTGSGDQPQHF
.,16,many,TRBJ2-5,TRBV9,TGTGCCAGCAGCGTAGACGCGGCGGCGGCACAAGAGACCCAGTACTTC,CASSVDAAAAQETQYF
TRBD1,15,.,TRBJ1-5,TRBV6-4,TGTGCCAGCTTAGGGGGCCCTGGTTCCAATCAGCCCCAGCATTTT,CASLGGPGSNQPQHF
.,15,.,TRBJ2-3,TRBV7-2,TGTGCCAGCAGCCTTCCCGGGGTTAGCACAGATACGCAGTATTTT,CASSLPGVSTDTQYF
TRBD1,13,.,TRBJ1-5,TRBV7-7,TGTGCTAGCAGTCGGGACAGGGAGAGTCCCCAGCATTTT,CASSRDRESPQHF
.,14,.,TRBJ1-3,TRBV6-2/TRBV6-3,TGTGCCAGCAGTTACTTCCCCGCAAGTGACACCATATATTTT,CASSYFPASDTIYF
.,12,once,TRBJ1-2,TRBV18,TGTGCCAGCTCACCACCTTTCGGGGGCTACACCTTC,CASSPPFGGYTF
.,13,few,TRBJ2-5,TRBV7-7,TGTGCTAGCAGCCAGGTTGGGGCGGAGACCCAGTACTTC,CASSQVGAETQYF
.,15,.,TRBJ1-2,TRBV6-6,TGTGCCAGCAGTTCCCCCAGAGGGAGGGACTATGGCTACACCTTC,CASSSPRGRDYGYTF
.,16,.,TRBJ2-1,TRBV7-4,TGTGCCAGCAGCCCTAAGGGGGGCGGGAGGACAGGAGAGCAGTTCTTC,CASSPKGGGRTGEQFF
TRBD2,14,once,TRBJ2-3,TRBV15,TGTGCCACCAGTACAGCGGGAGGGCCAGATACGCAGTATTTT,CATSTAGGPDTQYF
.,10,few,TRBJ2-7,TRBV24-1,TGTGCCACGTTTGGAGACGAGCAGTACTTC,CATFGDEQYF
TRBD2,13,.,TRBJ2-1,TRBV9,TGTGCCAGCAGCGAGGATATAGCGGGAATTCGGTTCTTC,CASSEDIAGIRFF
TRBD1,14,few,TRBJ1-2,TRBV19,TGTGCCAGTAGTATAGGAGGGACAGCGTATGGCTACACCTTC,CASSIGGTAYGYTF
.,15,.,TRBJ1-6,TRBV7-2,TGTGCCAGCAGCTTTGATCCATGGGGCTCTTCACCCCTCCACTTT,CASSFDPWGSSPLHF
TRBD1,15,few,TRBJ1-5,TRBV18,TGTGCCAGCTCACCCGGACAGGGATGGAGTCAGCCCCAGCATTTT,CASSPGQGWSQPQHF
.,13,many,TRBJ2-7,TRBV6-5,TGTGCCAGCATGGGCAAGAGCTCCTACGAGCAGTACTTC,CASMGKSSYEQYF
TRBD2,17,many,TRBJ2-1,TRBV9,TGTGCCAGCAGCGCGACCCTTTCCAGCGGGAGTTACAATGAGCAGTTCTTC,CASSATLSSGSYNEQFF
TRBD2,14,many,TRBJ2-5,TRBV29-1,TGCAGCGGGGGGACTAGCGGGGGGGCGAAGACCCAGTACTTC,CSGGTSGGAKTQYF
.,13,.,TRBJ2-2,TRBV6-5,TGTGCCAGCAGTGTCAGCTGGGCAGGGGAGCTGTCCTTT,CASSVSWAGELSF
TRBD1,13,.,TRBJ1-1,TRBV5-1,TGCGCCAGCAGCTTCGGACAGGGTGATGAAGCTTTCTTT,CASSFGQGDEAFF
.,15,.,TRBJ1-2,TRBV24-1,TGTGCCACCAGTGATGGTGCCGGGACGGTCTATGGCTACACCTTC,CATSDGAGTVYGYTF
.,14,.,TRBJ2-3,TRBV20-1,TGCAGTGCTAGAGATGGGGGGATTGGAGATACGCAGTATTTT,CSARDGGIGDTQYF
TRBD2,17,many,TRBJ2-5,TRBV20-1,TGCAGTGCTAGAGATTTGATGGGACTAGCGGGGCGAGAGACCCAGTACTTC,CSARDLMGLAGRETQYF
.,13,medium-sized,TRBJ1-2,TRBV7-8,TGTGCCAGCAGCCTCCAGGTGGAGGATGGCTACACCTTC,CASSLQVEDGYTF
TRBD2,16,.,TRBJ2-1,TRBV20-1,TGCAGTGCTCCCCGGACTAGCGGGAGTGCTGAAAATGAGCAGTTCTTC,CSAPRTSGSAENEQFF
TRBD1,14,many,TRBJ2-1,TRBV20-1,TGCAGTGCTAGAAGGGACAGGGCGGGCAATGAGCAGTTCTTC,CSARRDRAGNEQFF
TRBD1,14,.,TRBJ1-2,TRBV7-9,TGTGCCAGCAGCTTAGTAAAGGACAGGACTGGCTACACCTTC,CASSLVKDRTGYTF
.,14,few,TRBJ2-1,TRBV9,TGTGCCAGCAGCATCCACGGTGGGGTGGATGAGCAGTTCTTC,CASSIHGGVDEQFF
.,14,many,TRBJ2-7,TRBV6-1,TGTGCCAGCAAAATCAGGCAGGGCTCCTACGAGCAGTACTTC,CASKIRQGSYEQYF
TRBD1,15,many,TRBJ2-7,TRBV5-4,TGTGCCAGCAGCGACCGGGACAGGGGGTCCTACGAGCAGTACTTC,CASSDRDRGSYEQYF
.,15,.,TRBJ2-7,TRBV5-1,TGCGCCAGCAGCTTGAGGACCCCGAGCTCCTACGAGCAGTACTTC,CASSLRTPSSYEQYF
.,12,medium-sized,TRBJ1-2,TRBV20-1,TGCAGTGCTAGCGTCGAGGTCTCGGGCTACACCTTC,CSASVEVSGYTF
TRBD2,14,.,TRBJ2-7,TRBV20-1,TGCAGTGCCTCTAGCGGGGGGCCTTCCTACGAGCAGTACTTC,CSASSGGPSYEQYF
.,13,many,TRBJ2-1,TRBV7-3,TGTGCCAGCAGCCGGGACTCTTTAACTGAGCAGTTCTTC,CASSRDSLTEQFF
.,14,.,TRBJ2-5,TRBV20-1,TGCAGTGCTAGACGCGGGAATAGCAATCAGCCCCAGTACTTC,CSARRGNSNQPQYF
.,15,many,TRBJ2-6,TRBV5-5,TGTGCCAGCAGGGGGTTGTACTCTGGGGCCAACGTCCTGACTTTC,CASRGLYSGANVLTF
.,13,.,TRBJ1-2,TRBV7-3,TGTGCCAGCAGTTTAGCCCAGGGTTATGGCTACACCTTC,CASSLAQGYGYTF
.,15,.,TRBJ2-3,TRBV2,TGTGCCAGCAGACTCCGGGACACCATCACAGATACGCAGTATTTT,CASRLRDTITDTQYF